Included here is one TCR beta chain sequence, with context. Those enrolled, adults aged roughly 18 to 90 years, came from fewer than 25 US areas. Participants were placed into cohorts based on the clinical history they reported. Trimming removed 3 bases from V and 9 bases from J; junction bases left unmatched: 8. Germline V gene lookup returns CDR1 DFQATT and CDR2 SNEGSKA (reference sequence). There are 14 residues in the CDR3. This sample is part of a study of blood T cell repertoires in COVID-19. In the study's own analysis: By means of reference gene primer amplification, nucleated cell counts were estimated. Some clones are missing from TCRdb's copy, which holds only in-frame ones; the method was immunoSEQ multiplex PCR. V and J calls and clone size are given by that table; D and trimming were obtained from the DNA. The table shows some 180,000 clones, with 85% occurring only once.

Sequencing was done on a sample of PBMCs or T cells enriched from blood (not recorded which). V usage is TRBV20-1 and J usage is TRBJ1-6; 7 bases are a match to TRBD1. The origin of this receptor is a man aged 35 to 55 who had recovered from COVID-19. DNA for the CDR3: TGCAGTGCTAGTTCTACAGGGGTCAGTTCACCCCTCCACTTT. Translated: CSASSTGVSSPLHF.